This T cell receptor beta chain was observed in a study of CD8+ T cells in alopecia areata. Study-level results: Under tofacitinib, fewer expanded CD8+ clones appeared among the top 100 scalp clones. A large proportion of expanded lesional clones were detected persisting in scalp and blood during tofacitinib.

The treatment is: oral pan-JAK inhibitor, 5-10 mg twice daily. About this clone itself: Its cognate antigen is unknown.

Germline-derived CDR1 and CDR2 are GTSNPN and SVGIG (reference sequence). The CDR3 extends over 14 amino acids. V trimming: 1 base; J trimming: 3 bases; junction bases outside the gene matches: 2. Reverse transcription of extracted RNA yielded cDNA, which provided the sequencing template. Repertoires were generated with immunoSEQ multiplex PCR, while TCRdb's copy carries only in-frame clones and drops some. The data hold about 190,000 clones, with roughly three fifths observed a single time. V and J are TRBV30 and TRBJ2-1; the match to TRBD2 covers 8 bases. The receptor's source is a human donor with alopecia areata. The sample in question was CD4+ T cells sorted from blood, obtained at week 4, from a patient treated with tofacitinib. In DNA, the CDR3 is TGTGCCTGGAGTGGACTAGCGCACTACAATGAGCAGTTCTTC. Translated: CAWSGLAHYNEQFF.